The T cell receptor (beta chain) described here comes from a study of radiotherapy plus CTLA-4 blockade in lung cancer. The germline V gene has CDR1 SGHAT and CDR2 FQNNGV. The CDR3 is 12 amino acids. Trimming left V 4 bases short and J 5 bases short, with 8 bases between. Study findings and constraints: Early shifts in blood T cell clones, with interferon-beta, reportedly predicted response best.

Sequencing was performed with immunoSEQ multiplex PCR; in TCRdb, only in-frame clones are kept and a portion is missing. Counted here are about 98,000 clones, around 86% occurring once; the ten biggest clones make up approximately 3.4%. Notes on this clone: Its antigen is unknown.

This TCR derives from a human donor with non-small cell lung cancer who had a partial response to radiotherapy plus ipilimumab. The genes are TRBV11-2 and TRBJ1-1; D is unclear. Source: peripheral blood, taken from a patient treated with radiotherapy plus ipilimumab. The CDR3 region has the DNA TGTGCCAGCAGCTCCCTGACAACTGAAGCTTTCTTT. It yields the protein CASSSLTTEAFF.